This passage covers 20 T cell receptor beta chains from one sample sequenced in a study of blood T cell repertoires in COVID-19. Sequencing used immunoSEQ multiplex PCR; TCRdb keeps in-frame clones, though not all of them. Altogether 90,000 to 130,000 clones are present, about 70% being singletons, with the ten largest covering approximately 8%. The sequenced sample consisted of peripheral blood. Source of these receptors: an older woman with acute or convalescent COVID-19.

J is TRBJ1-5 and V is TRBV4-3, with 12 bases aligning to TRBD1. Trimming at V came to 4 bases and at J to 7 bases, leaving 5 bases not matched to a gene. The CDR3 contains 15 residues. Germline-derived CDR1 and CDR2 are LGHNA and YSLEER. CDR3 sequence reads: CASSPGGTGGQPQHF. The CDR3 bases are TGCGCCAGCAGCCCTGGAGGGACAGGGGGCCAGCCCCAGCATTTT.

V usage is TRBV11-2 and J usage is TRBJ1-2; D gene ambiguous. Trimming left V 4 bases short and J 6 bases short, with 9 bases between. Germline CDR1 SGHAT, CDR2 FQNNGV. The CDR3 is made up of 12 amino acids. CDR3 nucleotides: TGTGCCAGCAGCTCGGAGGGTGATGGCTACACCTTC. Translated, it gives CASSSEGDGYTF.

The CDR3 is CASSEVAGALLFF. The DNA for the CDR3 is TGTGCCAGCAGTGAAGTGGCAGGGGCCTTGCTGTTTTTT. This chain connects TRBV6-1 to TRBJ1-4; D is perhaps TRBD1 (6 bases). The germline V and J ends were trimmed by 1 base and 14 bases, with 14 bases remaining between them. Germline CDR1 MNHNS, CDR2 SASEGT. This CDR3 is 13 amino acids long.

The sample holds one count of this clone. The chain links TRBV10-3 to TRBJ1-2; a possible D gene is TRBD1 (5 bases). Trimming shortened V by 4 bases and J by 1 base, and 16 bases separated the two germline ends. Germline loops: CDR1 ENHRY, CDR2 SYGVKD. The CDR3 runs to 16 residues. DNA for the CDR3: TGTGCCATCAGTGCTGGAAAAGGGGATGGTAACTATGGCTACACCTTC. Translating gives CAISAGKGDGNYGYTF.

The chain uses TRBV3-1 (or the pseudogene TRBV3-2) and TRBJ1-1, with TRBD1 identical over 11 bases. Per the germline V gene, CDR1 is LGHDT and CDR2 is YNNKEL (reference sequence). CDR3 length: 14 residues. Trimming took 4 bases from V and 3 from J; bases not matched to a gene: 1. This CDR3 reads CASSPGQGDTEAFF. Written as DNA, the CDR3 is TGTGCCAGCAGCCCGGGACAGGGGGACACTGAAGCTTTCTTT.

This clone has just a few counts. This rearrangement joins TRBV10-1 to TRBJ1-5, with D tentatively TRBD1 (5 bases). CDR1 is WNHNN, CDR2 SYGVQD, per germline (reference sequence). V was trimmed by 6 bases and J by 0 bases, leaving 9 bases between them. The CDR3 runs to 14 residues. CDR3 bases: TGCGCCAGCAGGCGGACACTTAGCAATCAGCCCCAGCATTTT. This encodes CASRRTLSNQPQHF.

V gene TRBV5-4 combines with J gene TRBJ1-4, with unresolved D. The germline V gene encodes CDR1 SGHNT and CDR2 YYREEE (reference sequence). The V end lost 4 bases, the J end lost 8 bases, and 15 bases lay between the germline ends. The CDR3 is 14 residues long. The chain's CDR3 is CASSMTSTREKLFF. The CDR3, as DNA: TGTGCCAGCAGCATGACCTCAACCAGGGAAAAACTGTTTTTT.

This clone was seen only once. This chain uses TRBV7-9 with TRBJ2-3; TRBD1 might be the D (6 bases). The V gene's germline CDR1 is SEHNR and CDR2 FQNEAQ (reference sequence). V lost 6 bases and J 7 bases, leaving 14 bases between the germline ends. There are 13 residues in the CDR3. This CDR3 is CASSYRVINTQYF. DNA for the CDR3: TGTGCCAGCAGTTACAGGGTAATAAATACGCAGTATTTT.

The CDR3 nucleotides are TGTGCCAGCAGCCTCGACAGGGGCCGAGGGACTTTCTTT. It encodes CASSLDRGRGTFF. This chain joins TRBV5-8 and TRBJ1-1, with 8 nucleotides matching TRBD1. The CDR3 spans 13 residues. V shed 4 bases and J 12 bases; nucleotides not matched to a gene: 11. The germline V gene encodes CDR1 SGHTS and CDR2 YDEGEE. The full variable domain, in which reference TRBV5-8 and TRBJ1-1 provide the parts outside the CDR3, is EAGVTQSPTHLIKTRGQQATLRCSPISGHTSVYWYQQALGLGLQFLLWYDEGEERNRGNFPPRFSGRQFPNYSSELNVNALELEDSALYLCASSLDRGRGTFFGQGTRLTVV.

This chain uses TRBV5-1 with TRBJ2-3, with D possibly TRBD1 on 5 matching bases. CDR3 size: 14 residues. Looked up from germline, CDR1 is SGHRS and CDR2 is YFSETQ. Trimming took 1 base from V and 3 from J, leaving 9 bases between them. The CDR3, as DNA: TGCGCCAGCAGCTTGAGGGGCCAAACAGATACGCAGTATTTT. This gives the protein CASSLRGQTDTQYF.

This sequence joins TRBV28 and TRBJ1-2; possible D gene TRBD1, 6 bases. Germline CDR1 and CDR2: MDHEN and SYDVKM. This CDR3 has 14 amino acids. V shed 6 bases and J shed 8 bases, with 19 bases lying between them. The CDR3 protein is CASSPTTGFIGYTF. The CDR3, as DNA: TGTGCCAGCAGCCCTACCACAGGGTTCATAGGCTACACCTTC.

This sequence joins TRBV30 and TRBJ2-4; no firm D call. The germline V and J ends were trimmed by 5 bases and 0 bases, with 11 bases remaining between them. The CDR3 covers 14 residues. Germline CDR1 is GTSNPN and CDR2 is SVGIG (reference sequence). CDR3 DNA sequence: TGTGCCTGGGATACGACTCTAGCCAAAAACATTCAGTACTTC. Its protein is CAWDTTLAKNIQYF.

V usage is TRBV5-5 and J usage is TRBJ2-4; TRBD1 aligns across 7 bases. Germline V CDR1 and CDR2: SGHKS, YYEKEE (reference sequence). This CDR3 region has 16 residues. After removal of 5 bases from V and 5 bases from J, the junction contained 13 bases not matched to a gene. CDR3 sequence: CASSREGGAWENIQYF. The DNA of the CDR3 is TGTGCCAGCAGTCGTGAAGGGGGCGCCTGGGAAAACATTCAGTACTTC.

The chain combines TRBV5-4 with TRBJ1-2; a possible D gene is TRBD1 (5 bases). Germline-derived CDR1 and CDR2 are SGHNT and YYREEE (reference sequence). This CDR3 region has 15 residues. The V gene lost 5 bases and the J gene lost 0 bases, with 14 bases spanning the gap. The CDR3 sequence is CASSMGQNANYGYTF. The DNA of the CDR3 is TGTGCCAGCAGTATGGGGCAGAACGCTAACTATGGCTACACCTTC.

CDR3 protein: CASSQDTGGGYTF. In DNA form, the CDR3 reads TGTGCCAGCAGCCAAGATACAGGGGGCGGCTACACCTTC. V usage is TRBV4-2 and J usage is TRBJ1-2; 9 nucleotides line up with TRBD1. The CDR3 spans 13 residues. In germline, CDR1 is LGHNA, CDR2 YNFKEQ. V lost 0 bases to trimming and J lost 8 bases; unmatched junction nucleotides: 1.

The chain combines TRBV5-5 with TRBJ1-5; 7 bases are shared with TRBD1. CDR1 is SGHKS, CDR2 YYEKEE, per germline (reference sequence). This CDR3 is 14 amino acids long. V gave up 4 bases and J gave up 5 bases; unmatched junction bases: 6. CDR3 loop: CASSVRGEDQPQHF. The CDR3 region has the DNA TGTGCCAGCAGCGTCAGGGGGGAGGATCAGCCCCAGCATTTT. The variable domain in full, completed from reference TRBV5-5 and TRBJ1-5, reads DAGVTQSPTHLIKTRGQQVTLRCSPISGHKSVSWYQQVLGQGPQFIFQYYEKEERGRGNFPDRFSARQFPNYSSELNVNALLLGDSALYLCASSVRGEDQPQHFGDGTRLSIL.

This clone showed up just a few times. The gene calls are TRBV7-2 and TRBJ1-2; D is possibly TRBD1 (6 bases). V lost 6 bases, J lost 8 bases, and 13 bases lay in between. Looked up from germline, CDR1 is SGHTA and CDR2 is FQGNSA. The CDR3 runs 12 residues. DNA for the CDR3: TGTGCCAGCAGTTCCACAGGGTACGGCTACACCTTC. Its protein product is CASSSTGYGYTF. The full variable domain, rest sourced from reference TRBV7-2 and TRBJ1-2, is GAGVSQSPSNKVTEKGKDVELRCDPISGHTALYWYRQSLGQGLEFLIYFQGNSAPDKSGLPSDRFSAERTGGSVSTLTIQRTQQEDSAVYLCASSSTGYGYTFGSGTRLTVV.

This CDR3 is CASSTSSGQGSNYGYTF. CDR3 DNA sequence: TGTGCCAGCAGCACCTCGTCGGGACAGGGATCTAACTATGGCTACACCTTC. This chain uses TRBV7-9 with TRBJ1-2; 9 nucleotides align to TRBD1. The V and J ends lost 5 bases and 0 bases, in that order; junction bases with no gene match: 10. Germline V gene lookup returns CDR1 SEHNR and CDR2 FQNEAQ (reference sequence). This CDR3 region has 17 residues. The whole variable domain, remainder taken from reference TRBV7-9 and TRBJ1-2, is DTGVSQNPRHKITKRGQNVTFRCDPISEHNRLYWYRQTLGQGPEFLTYFQNEAQLEKSRLLSDRFSAERPKGSFSTLEIQRTEQGDSAMYLCASSTSSGQGSNYGYTFGSGTRLTVV.

The rearrangement joins TRBV10-3 to TRBJ2-2, with D perhaps TRBD2 (5 bases). Germline CDR1 ENHRY, CDR2 SYGVKD. With 11 bases removed from V and 3 bases from J, the gap between germline ends came to 16 bases. This CDR3 contains 14 residues. The CDR3 reads CAVKRERDTGELFF. Here the CDR3 DNA reads TGTGCCGTAAAGAGAGAGAGGGACACCGGGGAGCTGTTTTTT.

V and J are TRBV28 and TRBJ1-3; D unclear. CDR1 and CDR2 (germline): MDHEN, SYDVKM. The ends were cut back, 9 bases at V and 2 bases at J, with 14 bases in the middle. CDR3 size: 14 residues. This chain's CDR3 is CASLKMEPGNTIYF. The CDR3 DNA sequence: TGTGCCAGTCTTAAAATGGAGCCTGGAAACACCATATATTTT.